The subject of this entry is one TCR beta chain. This receptor's antigen is unknown. No base-level quality is on record; no much larger clone is a single base apart. These data belong to a study of cytomegalovirus exposure and HLA in healthy donors (TCRdb year 2017). Background on the whole study: In an earlier analysis of around 540 of the donors, under 300 Gb of sequence data and some 100 million unique TCR beta sequences from 150 million to 200 million T cells were reported. Around 330 gigabases of sequencing data and tens of millions of unique TCR sequences made up an early release that covered under 750 HLA-typed donors. The genetic ancestry cluster associated with self-reported Caucasian donors included about 84% of the approximately 410 genotyped donors. The study aimed to test whether signatures of past pathogen exposure could be identified by cataloging public T cell receptors. The study used immunosequencing to profile the T cell repertoires of hundreds of subjects and linked those repertoires to cytomegalovirus serostatus. Besides the first cohort of 666 subjects, a separate validation cohort made up of around 120 different subjects was used. The study combined high-throughput TCR immunosequencing, statistical association of individual TCRs with disease status, and machine learning to predict cytomegalovirus infection status. In a later analysis, previously published TCR beta repertoires from several hundred donors were re-analyzed and high-resolution HLA genotyping was added so that TCR occurrence patterns could be studied. Rather than using new phenotypic data, the later analysis identified candidate immune exposures from TCR beta sequences and from how often those sequences occurred across donors. An earlier analysis of 500 to 650 of the donors applied high-throughput TCR beta sequencing to assess whether each TCR beta V gene segment acted as functional or pseudogenic. Donor age, sex, ethnicity and CMV serostatus were collected together with the repertoire data. A later genetic analysis took genome-wide SNP genotypes for about 65% of the 666 donors and used that subset as a discovery cohort. Every discovery cohort repertoire had been produced on one sequencing platform. HLA typing covered class I and class II loci at four-digit resolution. The number of donors typed differed by locus, with about 629-640 for A, B, C, DRB1 and DQB1, more than 500 for DQA1, 600 to 610 for DPA1, and approximately 470 for DPB1. A handful of DR-DQ haplotypes were handled as single units for association and clustering because linkage in the cohort was strong. Among around 400 genotyped donors of the cohort, an average of roughly 230,000 unique TCR beta nucleotide sequences was sequenced per donor, of which roughly 17% were non-productive. Overall study results and their limits: The cohort was sequenced for TCR beta chains only, and without alpha or paired-chain data the features that could be detected were limited. Immune exposure information for the cohort was limited to CMV serostatus. Sequencing depth was assumed to be roughly uniform across donors in the presence/absence analyses, though that assumption may not hold. Strong co-occurrence of HLA alleles, especially DR and DQ, made assigning TCR associations to individual alleles difficult. In an earlier analysis of around 600 of the donors, most TCR beta V segments appeared in productive rearrangements about 87% or about 30% of the time, broadly matching IMGT annotations. Several of the top co-occurrence clusters appeared to be linked to parvovirus B19, influenza, CMV and Epstein-Barr virus, according to a later analysis. Most TCR sequences were seen in very few donors, while some public TCRs were found in many individuals. In vitro tests confirmed that three of the cytomegalovirus-associated TCR beta chains recognize cytomegalovirus antigens. Compared with equally common non-associated chains, HLA-associated TCR beta chains in a later analysis were more clonally expanded and had lower generation probabilities. Because counts were too low, approximately 18 rarely observed V segments, including chromosome 9 orphons, were excluded from the earlier analysis of 587 of the donors. At a false discovery rate of 0.05, a later analysis linked some 17,000 TCR beta sequences to specific HLA alleles. Correlated functional status among segregating V segments might reflect linkage disequilibrium, but an unknown experimental factor could not be ruled out. In a later genetic analysis, a missense DCLRE1C variant was associated with V-gene and J-gene trimming of TCR beta chains, and the association was replicated in an independent cohort. A cluster of highly shared sequence variants was judged likely to be a technical artifact of the sequencing pipeline. The classifier was reported to diagnose cytomegalovirus status with high specificity and sensitivity in both the original cohort and the validation cohort. A later analysis found that TCR association rates varied across HLA loci, with DRB1 alleles showing the most associated TCRs and HLA-C alleles the fewest. In the study, around 150 TCR beta chains were listed as associated with cytomegalovirus. The authors suggested that the approach could potentially be extended to other disease states and immunological phenotypes. A further reported finding was that TCR beta sequences accurately predicted the HLA-A and HLA-B alleles for most subjects in the first cohort. In a later genetic analysis, fewer N-insertions in productive TCRs were reported among donors in an Asian-associated ancestry cluster than the approximately 710-donor mean. Most CMV-associated TCR beta chains appeared to be HLA-restricted in a later analysis, and the HLA associations seemed to be driven largely by CMV exposure. Because some donors lacked HLA typing at each locus, the association tests relied only on the typed subset.

Library method: the immunoSEQ multiplex PCR assay. A mixture of 60 forward primers for TCR Vbeta segments and 13 reverse primers for TCR Jbeta segments was used in the multiplex PCR. A multiplex PCR assay on genomic DNA amplified the CDR3 region of rearranged TCR beta genes. The Illumina HiSeq System was used to sequence the amplified TCR beta libraries as 87-base-pair reads. Under the source paper's analysis protocol: A later analysis counted approximately 74 million unique TCR beta chains across the 650 to 700 repertoires, and around 12 million of these chains were shared by at least two donors. Raw reads were error-corrected and collapsed into unique sequences with a nearest-neighbor algorithm that merged closely related sequences to remove PCR and sequencing errors. CDR3 sequences were aligned to IMGT reference sequences to assign V, D and J gene segments. Each retained sequence needed at least a six-nucleotide match to both a V gene segment and a J gene segment. Rearrangements were called productive when the CDR3 lacked stop codons and stayed in frame with V and J; all others were non-productive. Following IMGT convention, CDR3 was defined as the stretch from the second conserved V-encoded cysteine to the conserved J-encoded phenylalanine. The earlier analysis of about 610 of the donors excluded sequences that lacked an unambiguous match to a single V gene segment. In an earlier analysis of some 590 of the donors, V segments were called functional above 56.7% productive rearrangements and were called segregating when the between-donor standard deviation exceeded 5%. A statistical classification framework was built for diagnosing cytomegalovirus status from the catalog of TCR beta chain sequences. In a later analysis, TCR nucleotide sequences were compared against IMGT/GENE-DB human TR gene sequences so that V and J genes could be assigned. A later analysis assigned CDR3 sequences and most-parsimonious VDJ recombination scenarios with the TCRdist pipeline. In a later analysis, each TCR beta chain was defined by its CDR3 amino acid sequence together with its V-gene family, and reads without a unique V-gene family were excluded. As a way to deal with suspected cross-contamination and a sequencing artifact, a later analysis dropped 450 to 700 nucleotide sequences that were highly shared and had low generation probability. A later analysis calculated a clonal expansion index for each public chain from normalized within-repertoire ranks of inferred template counts. A later analysis computed generation probabilities with a VDJ recombination model fitted to out-of-frame rearrangements, and checked the results against IGoR. In a later analysis, TCR-TCR, TCR-HLA and TCR-CMV co-occurrence was scored with hypergeometric tests, and a repertoire-size bias correction was applied to TCR pairs. To estimate false discovery rates, a later analysis permuted the HLA or CMV assignments 20 times. In a later analysis, co-occurring TCRs were grouped with DBSCAN, and TCRdist sequence similarity was added when clustering was performed within HLA-allele-positive subsets. Co-occurrence clustering excluded repertoires with fewer than 30,000 or more than 120,000 public chains, plus five with anomalous nucleotide sharing. Not all clones reach the TCRdb copy of this immuneACCESS table, which keeps in-frame sequences only. Checked studies attribute under half of the gap to unresolved V genes and leave the rest unexplained. The V and J calls and clone size are taken from that table; D and trimming were inferred from the DNA. For this sample the table gives 100,000 to 150,000 clones, of which 75% to 85% were detected only once. Approximately 8.1% of the sample lies in the top ten.

The cohort was made up of roughly 670 healthy bone marrow donors. At the time of sampling, every cohort member was nominally healthy, though immune exposures that went unrecorded were likely present. The donor was CMV seropositive and belonged to the group of 250 to 300 seropositive cohort members. A peripheral blood sample was collected from each donor, and TCR beta sequencing was performed on peripheral blood mononuclear cells. The Qiagen DNeasy Blood Extraction Kit was used to extract genomic DNA from the blood cell samples. Sequenced input: PBMCs. This TCR was recovered from a woman in her forties or fifties in good health and CMV-seropositive.

The nucleotide sequence reads TGTGCCAGCAGCTTATACACAGGGTACTTTGGAGATACGCAGTATTTT. Its product reads: CASSLYTGYFGDTQYF. This receptor chain uses TRBV7-9 and TRBJ2-3; D gene: possibly TRBD1, on 6 matching bases. V sheds 2 bases and J sheds 5 bases, leaving 17 bases between their ends. CDR1 and CDR2, per the germline V gene (reference sequence), are SEHNR and FQNEAQ. The CDR3 spans 16 residues, from the cysteine through the phenylalanine. The kept DNA is CDR3 alone, 48 bases in frame from the first base.